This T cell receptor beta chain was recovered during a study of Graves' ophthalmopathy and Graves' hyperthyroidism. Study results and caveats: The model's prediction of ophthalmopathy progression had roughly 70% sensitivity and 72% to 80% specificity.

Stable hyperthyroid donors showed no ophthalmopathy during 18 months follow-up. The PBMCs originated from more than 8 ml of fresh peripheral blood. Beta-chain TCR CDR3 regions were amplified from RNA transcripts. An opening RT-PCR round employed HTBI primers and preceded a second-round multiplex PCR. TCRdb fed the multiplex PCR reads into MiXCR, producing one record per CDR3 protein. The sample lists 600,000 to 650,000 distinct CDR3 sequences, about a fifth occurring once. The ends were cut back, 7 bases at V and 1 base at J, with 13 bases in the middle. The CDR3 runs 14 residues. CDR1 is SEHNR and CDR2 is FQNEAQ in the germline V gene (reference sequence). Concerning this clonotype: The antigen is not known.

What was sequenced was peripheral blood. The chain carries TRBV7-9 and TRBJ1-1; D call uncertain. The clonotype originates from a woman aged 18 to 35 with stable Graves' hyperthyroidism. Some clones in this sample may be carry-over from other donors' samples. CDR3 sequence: CASIRAGRNTEAFF. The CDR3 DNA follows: TGTGCCAGCATCCGGGCCGGGAGGAACACTGAAGCTTTCTTT. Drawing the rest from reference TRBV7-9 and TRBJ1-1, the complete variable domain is DTGVSQNPRHKITKRGQNVTFRCDPISEHNRLYWYRQTLGQGPEFLTYFQNEAQLEKSRLLSDRFSAERPKGSFSTLEIQRTEQGDSAMYLCASIRAGRNTEAFFGQGTRLTVV.